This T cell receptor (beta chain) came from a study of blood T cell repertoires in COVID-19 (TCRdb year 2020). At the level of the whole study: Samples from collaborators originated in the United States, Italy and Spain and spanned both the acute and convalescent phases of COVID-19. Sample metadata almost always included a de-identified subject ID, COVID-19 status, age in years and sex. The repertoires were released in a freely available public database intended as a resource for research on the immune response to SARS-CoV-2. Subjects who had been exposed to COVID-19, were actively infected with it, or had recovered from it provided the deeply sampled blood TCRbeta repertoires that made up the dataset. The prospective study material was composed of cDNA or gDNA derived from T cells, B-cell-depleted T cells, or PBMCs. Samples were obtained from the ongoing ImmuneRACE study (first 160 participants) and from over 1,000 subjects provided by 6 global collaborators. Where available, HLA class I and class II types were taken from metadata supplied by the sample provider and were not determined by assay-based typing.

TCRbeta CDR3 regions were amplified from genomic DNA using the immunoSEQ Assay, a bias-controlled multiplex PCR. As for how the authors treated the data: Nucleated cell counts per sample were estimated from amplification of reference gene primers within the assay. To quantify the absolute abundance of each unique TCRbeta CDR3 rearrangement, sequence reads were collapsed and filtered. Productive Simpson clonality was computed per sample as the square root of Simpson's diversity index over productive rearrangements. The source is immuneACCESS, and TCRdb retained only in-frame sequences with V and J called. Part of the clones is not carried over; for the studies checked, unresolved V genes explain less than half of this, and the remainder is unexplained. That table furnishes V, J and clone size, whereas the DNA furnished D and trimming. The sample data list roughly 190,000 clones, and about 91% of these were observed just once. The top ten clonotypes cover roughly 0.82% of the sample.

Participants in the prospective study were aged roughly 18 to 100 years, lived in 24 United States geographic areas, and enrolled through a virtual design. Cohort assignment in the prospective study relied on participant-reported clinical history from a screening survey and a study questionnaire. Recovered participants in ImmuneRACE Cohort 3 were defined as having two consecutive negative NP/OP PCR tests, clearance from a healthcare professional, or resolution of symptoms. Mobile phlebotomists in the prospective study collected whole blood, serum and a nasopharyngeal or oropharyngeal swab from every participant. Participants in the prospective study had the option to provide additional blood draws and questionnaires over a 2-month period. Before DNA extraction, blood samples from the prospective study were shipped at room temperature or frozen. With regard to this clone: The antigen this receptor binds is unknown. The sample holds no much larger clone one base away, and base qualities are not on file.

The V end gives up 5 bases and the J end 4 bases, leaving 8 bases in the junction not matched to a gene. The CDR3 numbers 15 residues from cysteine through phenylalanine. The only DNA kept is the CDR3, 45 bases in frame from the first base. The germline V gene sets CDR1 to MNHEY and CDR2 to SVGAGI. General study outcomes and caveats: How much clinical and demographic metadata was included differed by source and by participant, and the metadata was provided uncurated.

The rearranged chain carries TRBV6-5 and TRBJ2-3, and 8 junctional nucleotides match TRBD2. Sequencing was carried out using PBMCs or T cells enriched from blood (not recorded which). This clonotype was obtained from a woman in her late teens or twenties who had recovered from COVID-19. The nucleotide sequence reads TGTGCCAGCAGTCGGGGGACTAGTATGGCAGATACGCAGTATTTT. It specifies CASSRGTSMADTQYF.